Listed here is a single TCR beta chain. The repertoire was sequenced with immunoSEQ multiplex PCR; TCRdb's copy has only in-frame clones and lacks some. The repertoire holds approximately 6,600 clones, less than 85% seen once, with 6.5% to 8% in the top ten. This sample is drawn from a study of high-grade serous ovarian cancer treatment subgroups. The germline V gene encodes CDR1 SEHNR and CDR2 FQNEAQ (reference sequence). CDR3 length: 13 residues. V was shortened by 5 bases and J by 16 bases, with 18 bases between the two germline ends. Tumor tissue was taken before any definitive surgery or chemotherapy was given.

The chain combines TRBV7-9 with TRBJ1-6, with D possibly being TRBD1 (5 bases). The specimen sequenced was tumor tissue. This TCR derives from a human donor with high-grade serous ovarian cancer. The CDR3 region is CASSLISKGLLHF. The DNA of the CDR3 is TGTGCCAGCAGCCTCATATCGAAGGGACTTCTCCACTTT.